The 30 T cell receptor beta chains presented below share a single source sample, sequenced in a study of T cells in women clearing cervical HPV infection. The protocol was immunoSEQ multiplex PCR, while the TCRdb copy is restricted to in-frame clones and leaves out a portion. The sample totals 35,000 to 45,000 clones. Sample: blood buffy coat. Receptors were obtained from a woman between 18 and 69 years old with a cervical HPV16 infection that either progressed to CIN3+ or cleared (not recorded which).

As regards this clone: The read ends 3 residues before the CDR3 terminus; that terminus is restored from the germline J gene. The V gene is TRBV6-2 or TRBV6-3, the J gene TRBJ2-1; 7 bases agree with TRBD1. Trimming cost V 7 bases and J 2 bases; bases outside gene matches: 8. The CDR3 covers 15 residues. CDR1 is MNHEY and CDR2 is SVGEGT in the germline V gene. The part of the CDR3 DNA that was read is TGTGCCAGCAAGGATTGGACAGGACCCTACAATGAG. Translating it yields CASKDWTGPYNE. The full-length CDR3 reads as CASKDWTGPYNEQFF.

Regarding this clone: The observed sequence ends 3 residues before the CDR3 terminus, with the missing tail filled in from the germline J gene. The gene calls are TRBV20-1 and TRBJ1-6, with 8 nucleotides matching TRBD1. This CDR3 is 11 amino acids long. Germline CDR1 is DFQATT and CDR2 is SNEGSKA (reference sequence). The CDR3 is CSARGTGTLHF. Partial CDR3 DNA: TGCAGTGCTAGAGGGACAGGGACC.

As concerns this clone: The read terminates 3 residues before the CDR3 end, so the remaining end is supplied by the germline J gene. The chain combines TRBV2 with TRBJ1-3; D is possibly TRBD1 (6 bases). Germline loops: CDR1 SNHLY, CDR2 FYNNEI. The V gene lost 6 bases and the J gene lost 0 bases, with 12 bases spanning the gap. This CDR3 comprises 15 residues. Partial CDR3 DNA: TGTGCCAGCAGCGTAGACAGGCTCTCTGGAAACACC. Protein: CASSVDRLSGNT. The full CDR3 sequence reads CASSVDRLSGNTIYF.

In the case of this clone: From the germline J gene comes the end of the CDR3, since the read stops 3 residues before it. This chain joins TRBV2 and TRBJ1-5; 9 nucleotides agree with TRBD1. CDR1 SNHLY and CDR2 FYNNEI come from the germline V gene. V lost 11 bases and J lost 4; bases outside the gene matches: 12. The CDR3 contains 15 residues. The DNA read from the CDR3 is TGTGCCGGGCGACGCGGACAGGGGCCTAATCAGCCC. It yields the protein CAGRRGQGPNQP. The full-length CDR3 reads as CAGRRGQGPNQPQHF.

With respect to this clone: The read finishes 3 residues shy of the CDR3 end, and the germline J gene is used to complete it. The rearrangement links TRBV7-8 to TRBJ2-7; TRBD2 aligns across 7 bases. V dropped 5 bases and J dropped 1; count of bases not matched to a gene: 5. This CDR3 is 14 amino acids long. CDR1 and CDR2 from the germline V gene are SGHVS and FQNEAQ. Partial CDR3 DNA: TGTGCCAGCAGCCTACGGGGAGGGTCCTACGAG. Its protein is CASSLRGGSYE. The full CDR3 protein reads CASSLRGGSYEQYF. The whole variable domain, remainder taken from reference TRBV7-8 and TRBJ2-7, is GAGVSQSPRYKVAKRGQDVALRCDPISGHVSLFWYQQALGQGPEFLTYFQNEAQLDKSGLPSDRFFAERPEGSVSTLKIQRTQQEDSAVYLCASSLRGGSYEQYFGPGTRLTVT.

About this clone: The CDR3 end falls 3 residues outside the read, so it is completed with the germline J gene. The chain links TRBV19 to TRBJ2-2; TRBD1 agrees at 8 bases. CDR3 length: 16 residues. Germline V CDR1 and CDR2: LNHDA, SQIVND (reference sequence). Incomplete CDR3 DNA: TGTGCCAGCTCTCAGGGGGCGGGAACCTATAATTCACCG. Translating it yields CASSQGAGTYNSP. From start to end, the CDR3 is CASSQGAGTYNSPLFF.

Details on this clone: The CDR3 end is not reached by the read, which stops 3 residues before it; the germline J gene fills it in. The chain joins TRBV18 to TRBJ1-1, with 7 positions matching TRBD1. Unmatched junction bases numbered 4, after V lost 5 bases and J lost 4 bases. This CDR3 has 13 amino acids. The germline V gene encodes CDR1 KGHSH and CDR2 LQKENI. CDR3 region: CASSYDRATEAFF. Incomplete CDR3 DNA: TGTGCCAGCTCATACGACAGGGCCACTGAA.

Notes on this clone: The observed sequence ends 3 residues before the CDR3 terminus, with the missing tail filled in from the germline J gene. The rearrangement joins TRBV28 to TRBJ2-7, with D unresolved. Germline assignment: CDR1 MDHEN and CDR2 SYDVKM. With 2 bases removed from V and 4 bases from J, the gap between germline ends came to 6 bases. The length of the CDR3 is 12 residues. The covered CDR3 bases are TGTGCCAGCAGTTTACTCGGGTACGAG. This gives the protein CASSLLGYE. The CDR3 in full is CASSLLGYEQYF.

Worth noting for this clone: The CDR3 goes on 3 residues after the read ends, and that part is filled in from the germline J gene. This chain links TRBV5-1 with TRBJ2-1; 14 bases fit TRBD2. The CDR3 consists of 20 residues. Germline V gene data show CDR1 as SGHRS and CDR2 as YFSETQ. After removal of 0 bases from V and 1 base from J, the junction contained 9 bases not matched to a gene. The CDR3 spells CASSLAGTSGSKGSYNEQFF. The DNA read from the CDR3 is TGCGCCAGCAGCTTGGCCGGGACTAGCGGGAGTAAGGGATCCTACAATGAG.

On this clone itself: The read falls 3 residues short of the CDR3 end, and the missing part is taken from the germline J gene. The rearrangement links TRBV20-1 to TRBJ2-1, with D possibly matching TRBD1 (7 bases). The V end lost 8 bases, the J end lost 9 bases, and 14 bases lay between the germline ends. Germline-derived CDR1 and CDR2 are DFQATT and SNEGSKA (reference sequence). This CDR3 spans 11 amino acids. CDR3 bases read: TGCAGTACCCACAGGGGAGGTGAG. As protein: CSTHRGGE. The whole CDR3 is CSTHRGGEQFF.

Note on this clone: The CDR3 end lies 3 residues beyond the end of the read and is filled in from the germline J gene. The V and J genes are TRBV5-1 and TRBJ1-6, with 9 bases aligning to TRBD1. Trimming took 3 bases from V and 9 from J; bases not matched to a gene: 1. The germline V gene has CDR1 SGHRS and CDR2 YFSETQ. This CDR3 comprises 13 residues. CDR3 bases read: TGCGCCAGCAGCTCGGGACAGGGTTCACCC. The encoded protein is CASSSGQGSP. The CDR3, in full, reads CASSSGQGSPLHF. Together with reference TRBV5-1 and TRBJ1-6, the CDR3 gives the full variable domain: KAGVTQTPRYLIKTRGQQVTLSCSPISGHRSVSWYQQTPGQGLQFLFEYFSETQRNKGNFPGRFSGRQFSNSRSEMNVSTLELGDSALYLCASSSGQGSPLHFGNGTRLTVT.

As regards this clone: The read falls 3 residues short of the CDR3 end, and the missing part is taken from the germline J gene. The V call is TRBV6-2 or TRBV6-3, the J call TRBJ1-4; TRBD1 matches 9 bases. The germline CDR1 and CDR2 sequences are MNHEY and SVGEGT. The length of the CDR3 is 15 residues. Unmatched junction bases numbered 9, after V lost 6 bases and J lost 7 bases. The CDR3 bases that were read are TGTGCCAGCAGGCCCTCCGGGACAGGGTTTGAAAAA. Amino acids: CASRPSGTGFEK. The entire CDR3 reads CASRPSGTGFEKLFF.

In the case of this clone: The CDR3 end lies 3 residues beyond the end of the read and is filled in from the germline J gene. V usage is TRBV25-1 and J usage is TRBJ2-3, with TRBD2 matching 10 bases. CDR1 is MGHDK and CDR2 is SYGVNS in the germline V gene. Trimming removed 3 bases from V and 5 bases from J; junction bases left unmatched: 5. CDR3 length: 15 residues. CDR3 sequence: CASSDIAGGGDTQYF. CDR3 DNA, as far as it was read: TGTGCCAGCAGTGATATAGCGGGAGGTGGAGATACG.

A remark on this clone: Read coverage stops 3 residues before the CDR3 terminus; the germline J gene supplies the remainder. This rearrangement joins TRBV7-9 to TRBJ2-5, with TRBD2 matching 7 bases. The germline gives CDR1 SEHNR, CDR2 FQNEAQ (reference sequence). The CDR3 covers 14 residues. The V segment lost 4 bases and the J segment 0 bases; nucleotides outside the gene matches: 2. Partial CDR3 DNA: TGTGCCAGCAGCTCAAGCGGGAACCAAGAGACC. Translating gives CASSSSGNQET. The CDR3 in its entirety is CASSSSGNQETQYF.

About this clone itself: The CDR3 extends 3 residues past the end of the read, so its final part is completed from the germline J gene. The chain uses TRBV16 and TRBJ2-7; D possibly corresponds to TRBD1 (5 bases). Germline CDR1 KGHSY, CDR2 FQNENV. The CDR3 spans 17 residues. V shed 0 bases and J shed 2 bases, with 17 bases lying between them. The CDR3 DNA, read in part, is TGTGCCAGCAGCCAATCTGACCTCGTGGGCAGGGCCTACGAG. Residues: CASSQSDLVGRAYE. The entire CDR3 protein is CASSQSDLVGRAYEQYF. Full variable domain (outside the CDR3, taken from reference TRBV16 and TRBJ2-7): GEEVAQTPKHLVRGEGQKAKLYCAPIKGHSYVFWYQQVLKNEFKFLISFQNENVFDETGMPKERFSAKCLPNSPCSLEIQATKLEDSAVYFCASSQSDLVGRAYEQYFGPGTRLTVT.

Remarks on this clone: The read falls 3 residues short of the CDR3 end, and the missing part is taken from the germline J gene. The J gene is TRBJ2-1, the V gene TRBV19; TRBD1 aligns across 12 bases. This CDR3 contains 15 residues. In germline, CDR1 is LNHDA, CDR2 SQIVND (reference sequence). Trimming cost V 10 bases and J 9 bases; bases outside gene matches: 13. CDR3 DNA (partial): TGTGCCACTTCCCGGGGGGGACAGGGGGCAGGTGAG. Protein sequence: CATSRGGQGAGE. The whole CDR3 protein reads CATSRGGQGAGEQFF.

Points on this clone: Read data end 3 residues before the CDR3 end; the end is taken from the germline J gene. The chain combines TRBV20-1 with TRBJ2-7, with D possibly being TRBD1 (6 bases). The V gene's germline CDR1 is DFQATT and CDR2 SNEGSKA (reference sequence). Trimming removed 3 bases from V and 2 bases from J, with 11 bases in between. This CDR3 spans 13 amino acids. The CDR3 spells CSASSGDTYEQYF. The part of the CDR3 DNA that was read is TGCAGTGCTAGCTCAGGGGATACCTACGAG.

About this clone: Read data end 3 residues before the CDR3 end; the end is taken from the germline J gene. J is TRBJ1-1 and V is TRBV5-1, with D perhaps TRBD1 (5 bases). In germline, CDR1 is SGHRS, CDR2 YFSETQ. The CDR3 loop spans 12 amino acids. The CDR3 reads CASSLKDREAFF. The sequenced CDR3 bases are TGCGCCAGCAGCTTGAAAGACAGAGAG. The variable domain in full, completed from reference TRBV5-1 and TRBJ1-1, reads KAGVTQTPRYLIKTRGQQVTLSCSPISGHRSVSWYQQTPGQGLQFLFEYFSETQRNKGNFPGRFSGRQFSNSRSEMNVSTLELGDSALYLCASSLKDREAFFGQGTRLTVV.

Comments on this clone: The read comes to an end 3 residues before the CDR3 does, leaving the germline J gene to fill in the end. This chain joins TRBV18 and TRBJ2-7; a weak D match, TRBD1 (5 bases). Germline lookup yields CDR1 KGHSH and CDR2 LQKENI. V was cut by 2 bases and J by 1 base, with 12 bases left in between. The CDR3 covers 15 residues. The CDR3 region is CASSPRQGFSYEQYF. The part of the CDR3 DNA that was read is TGTGCCAGCTCACCAAGGCAGGGTTTTTCCTACGAG.

Comments on this clone: The missing CDR3 end, 3 residues past where the read stops, is filled in from the germline J gene. The V call is TRBV20-1, the J call TRBJ2-5; weak D call: TRBD2 (6 bases). The CDR3 extends over 15 amino acids. Germline V lookup: CDR1 DFQATT, CDR2 SNEGSKA (reference sequence). With 1 base removed from V and 5 bases from J, the gap between germline ends came to 17 bases. CDR3: CSARVRGLPGETQYF. The CDR3 DNA, read in part, is TGCAGTGCTAGAGTAAGGGGACTGCCGGGCGAGACC.

Worth noting for this clone: The CDR3 goes on 3 residues after the read ends, and that part is filled in from the germline J gene. The chain combines TRBV2 with TRBJ2-1; TRBD1 matches 9 bases. The V segment lost 6 bases and the J segment 7 bases; nucleotides outside the gene matches: 7. Per germline, CDR1 SNHLY and CDR2 FYNNEI. The CDR3 has 14 residues. The sequenced CDR3 bases are TGTGCCAGCAGGACGGGACAGGGAGTGAATGAG. This sequence encodes CASRTGQGVNE. The complete CDR3 sequence is CASRTGQGVNEQFF.

As regards this clone: The CDR3 goes on 3 residues after the read ends, and that part is filled in from the germline J gene. The chain carries TRBV19 and TRBJ2-3, with D possibly TRBD2 on 6 matching bases. Trimming took off 1 base at V and 0 bases at J, with 11 bases between the two ends. Germline V gene sequence: CDR1 LNHDA, CDR2 SQIVND (reference sequence). The CDR3 is made up of 16 amino acids. The CDR3 loop reads CASSIAAGTSTDTQYF. CDR3 bases read: TGTGCCAGTAGTATAGCGGCCGGGACTAGCACAGATACG.

This clone is labeled medium-sized based on frequency. The sequenced fragment ends 3 residues before the CDR3 boundary, so the rest is inferred from the germline J gene. V gene TRBV4-1 combines with J gene TRBJ2-3, with 10 nucleotides matching TRBD2. Looked up from germline, CDR1 is MGHRA and CDR2 is YSYEKL. The CDR3 spans 15 residues. The V and J ends lost 2 bases and 5 bases, in that order; junction bases with no gene match: 4. CDR3 DNA (partial): TGCGCCAGCAGCCAATTAGCGGGGGGTGGAGATACG. It is translated as CASSQLAGGGDT. The full CDR3 protein is CASSQLAGGGDTQYF.

A word on this clone: The read finishes 3 residues shy of the CDR3 end, and the germline J gene is used to complete it. The sample holds other DNA sequences that translate to the same CDR3. The chain has TRBV7-2 and TRBJ2-3, with D unclear. Germline V gives CDR1 SGHTA, CDR2 FQGNSA. The ends were cut back, 0 bases at V and 0 bases at J, with 10 bases in the middle. The CDR3 length is 16 residues. The CDR3 bases that were read are TGTGCCAGCAGCTTAGCCCCCTTGACTAGCACAGATACG. As protein: CASSLAPLTSTDT. The whole CDR3 is CASSLAPLTSTDTQYF.

As concerns this clone: The read terminates 3 residues ahead of where the CDR3 ends, so the germline J gene completes it. The rearrangement joins TRBV7-2 to TRBJ2-2, with TRBD2 matching 7 bases. Germline trimming cut 1 base from V and 6 bases from J; bases unmatched to any gene: 2. The CDR3 is 14 residues long. The V gene's germline CDR1 is SGHTA and CDR2 FQGNSA. CDR3 in amino acids: CASSLGGSAGELFF. The part of the CDR3 DNA that was read is TGTGCCAGCAGCTTAGGCGGGAGCGCCGGGGAG. Complete variable domain (other parts from reference TRBV7-2 and TRBJ2-2): GAGVSQSPSNKVTEKGKDVELRCDPISGHTALYWYRQSLGQGLEFLIYFQGNSAPDKSGLPSDRFSAERTGGSVSTLTIQRTQQEDSAVYLCASSLGGSAGELFFGEGSRLTVL.

Concerning this clone itself: Sequencing ends 3 residues short of the CDR3 end; the germline J gene provides the rest. The chain carries TRBV5-1 and TRBJ1-4, with 9 bases matching TRBD1. The CDR3 contains 15 residues. From germline, CDR1 is SGHRS and CDR2 YFSETQ. CDR3 residues: CASSDTGQGGSPLFF. The part of the CDR3 DNA that was read is TGCGCCAGCAGCGATACGGGACAGGGTGGGTCACCA. The full variable domain, completed using reference TRBV5-1 and TRBJ1-4, is KAGVTQTPRYLIKTRGQQVTLSCSPISGHRSVSWYQQTPGQGLQFLFEYFSETQRNKGNFPGRFSGRQFSNSRSEMNVSTLELGDSALYLCASSDTGQGGSPLFFGSGTQLSVL.

On this clone: The CDR3 goes on 3 residues after the read ends, and that part is filled in from the germline J gene. The V and J genes are TRBV6-1 and TRBJ2-1; the match to TRBD2 covers 12 bases. Germline CDR1 is MNHNS and CDR2 is SASEGT. The CDR3 covers 16 residues. J gave up 1 base and V 4 bases, and 2 bases lay outside the gene matches. Incomplete CDR3 DNA: TGTGCCAGCAGTGCCGGGACTAGCGGGTCCTACAATGAG. Translation gives CASSAGTSGSYNE. The whole CDR3 is CASSAGTSGSYNEQFF.

Turning to this clone: The CDR3 end lies 3 residues beyond the end of the read and is filled in from the germline J gene. The chain uses TRBV30 and TRBJ1-1; TRBD1 matches at 9 bases. From germline, CDR1 is GTSNPN and CDR2 SVGIG (reference sequence). The CDR3 totals 13 residues. The DNA read from the CDR3 is TGTGCCTGGGAAAGGGACAGGGACTACGAG. Protein: CAWERDRDYE. The CDR3 reads in full as CAWERDRDYEAFF.

This chain's CDR3 is CASSEATRGGVQETQYF. The CDR3 bases that were read are TGTGCCAGCAGTGAAGCGACTAGAGGGGGGGTTCAAGAGACC. This chain connects TRBV2 to TRBJ2-5; a possible D gene is TRBD2 (7 bases). The CDR3 end is not reached by the read, which stops 3 residues before it; the germline J gene fills it in. The CDR3 contains 17 residues. V was clipped by 0 bases and J by 2 bases, with 16 bases between them. Germline CDR1 is SNHLY and CDR2 is FYNNEI. The full variable domain, completed using reference TRBV2 and TRBJ2-5, is EPEVTQTPSHQVTQMGQEVILRCVPISNHLYFYWYRQILGQKVEFLVSFYNNEISEKSEIFDDQFSVERPDGSNFTLKIRSTKLEDSAMYFCASSEATRGGVQETQYFGPGTRLLVL.

Concerning this clone: The read falls 3 residues short of the CDR3 end, and the missing part is taken from the germline J gene. Other DNA sequences in this specimen translate into the identical CDR3. The V and J genes are TRBV18 and TRBJ1-3, with D maybe TRBD1 (6 bases). This CDR3 spans 16 amino acids. The V gene's germline CDR1 is KGHSH and CDR2 LQKENI. V gave up 6 bases and J gave up 3 bases, with 18 bases separating them. The CDR3 region is CASSLQGAGFGNTIYF. CDR3 DNA, as far as it was read: TGTGCCAGCTCGCTACAGGGAGCTGGGTTTGGAAACACC.